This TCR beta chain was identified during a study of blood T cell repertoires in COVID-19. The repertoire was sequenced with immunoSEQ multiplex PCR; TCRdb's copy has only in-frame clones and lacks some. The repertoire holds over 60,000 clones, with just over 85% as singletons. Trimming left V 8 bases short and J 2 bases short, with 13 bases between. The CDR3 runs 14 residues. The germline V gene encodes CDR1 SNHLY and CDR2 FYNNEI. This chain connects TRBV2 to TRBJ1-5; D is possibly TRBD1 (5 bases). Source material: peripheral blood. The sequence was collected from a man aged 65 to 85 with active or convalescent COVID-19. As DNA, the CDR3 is TGTGCCAGCGGGGCTGGGATTCGCAATCAGCCCCAGCATTTT. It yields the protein CASGAGIRNQPQHF.